This T cell receptor beta chain was retrieved from a study of cytomegalovirus exposure and HLA in healthy donors. CDR3 size: 14 residues. V gave up 3 bases and J gave up 6 bases; unmatched junction bases: 5. Germline CDR1 KGHSH, CDR2 LQKENI. The primer mix had 60 Vbeta and 13 Jbeta primers. Measured with immunoSEQ multiplex PCR; TCRdb has only the in-frame clones, and not every one. The sample holds about 160,000 clones, over 70% seen once. Sequenced sample: PBMCs. The chain combines TRBV18 with TRBJ1-1, with 9 positions matching TRBD1. This sequence was found in a young woman in good health and CMV-seronegative. CDR3 DNA sequence: TGTGCCAGCTCACCGGGACAGGGTGTCCCTGAAGCTTTCTTT. Amino acids: CASSPGQGVPEAFF.